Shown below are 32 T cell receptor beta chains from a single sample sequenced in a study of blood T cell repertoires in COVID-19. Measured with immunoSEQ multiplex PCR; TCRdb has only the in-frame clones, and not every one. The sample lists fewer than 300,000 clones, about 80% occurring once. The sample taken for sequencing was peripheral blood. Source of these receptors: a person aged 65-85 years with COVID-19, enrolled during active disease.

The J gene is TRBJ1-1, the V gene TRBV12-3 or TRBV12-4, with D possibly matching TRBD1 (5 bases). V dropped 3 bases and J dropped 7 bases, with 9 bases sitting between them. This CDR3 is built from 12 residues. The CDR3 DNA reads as TGTGCCAGCAGTTTCGCAGGGATTGAAGCTTTCTTT. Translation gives CASSFAGIEAFF.

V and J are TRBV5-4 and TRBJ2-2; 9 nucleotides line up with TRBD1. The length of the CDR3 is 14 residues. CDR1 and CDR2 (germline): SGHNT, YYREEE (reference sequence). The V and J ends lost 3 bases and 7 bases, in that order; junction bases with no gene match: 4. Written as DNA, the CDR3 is TGTGCCAGCAGCTCCGGGACAGGGAACGGGGAGCTGTTTTTT. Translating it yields CASSSGTGNGELFF.

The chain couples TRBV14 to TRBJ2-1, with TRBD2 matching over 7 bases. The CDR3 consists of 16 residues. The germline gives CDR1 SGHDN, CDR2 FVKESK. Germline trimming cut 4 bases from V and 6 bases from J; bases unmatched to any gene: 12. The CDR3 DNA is TGTGCCAGCAGCCGGTACGCGGGGGTCTCCCCCAATGAGCAGTTCTTC. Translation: CASSRYAGVSPNEQFF.

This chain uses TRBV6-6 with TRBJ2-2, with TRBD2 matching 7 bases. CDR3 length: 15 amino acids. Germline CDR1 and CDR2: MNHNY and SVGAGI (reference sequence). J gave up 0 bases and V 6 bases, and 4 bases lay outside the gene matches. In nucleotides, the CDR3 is TGTGCCAGCAGCCCTACTAGCGCGAACACCGGGGAGCTGTTTTTT. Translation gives CASSPTSANTGELFF.

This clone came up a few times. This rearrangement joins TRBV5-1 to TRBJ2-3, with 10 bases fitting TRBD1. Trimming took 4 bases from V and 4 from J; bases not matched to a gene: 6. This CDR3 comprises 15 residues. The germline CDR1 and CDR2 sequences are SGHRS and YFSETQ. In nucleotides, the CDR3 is TGCGCCAGCAGCGCAGACAGGGGGCCCCCAGATACGCAGTATTTT. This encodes CASSADRGPPDTQYF.

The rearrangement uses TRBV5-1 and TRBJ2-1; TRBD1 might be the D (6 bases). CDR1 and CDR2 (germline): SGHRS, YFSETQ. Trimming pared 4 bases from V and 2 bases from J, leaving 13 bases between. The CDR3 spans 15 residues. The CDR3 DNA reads TGCGCCAGCAGCCCCGGGGACACCGCCTACAATGAGCAGTTCTTC. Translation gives CASSPGDTAYNEQFF.

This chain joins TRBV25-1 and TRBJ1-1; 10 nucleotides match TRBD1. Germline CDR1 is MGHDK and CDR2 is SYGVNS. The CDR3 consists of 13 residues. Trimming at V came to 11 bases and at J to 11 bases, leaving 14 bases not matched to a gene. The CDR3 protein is CAGKNPGQGNAFF. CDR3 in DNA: TGTGCCGGCAAAAATCCGGGACAGGGGAATGCTTTCTTT.

The CDR3 sequence: CAISEFGTGESGEAFF. CDR3 DNA sequence: TGTGCCATCAGTGAGTTCGGGACAGGGGAATCGGGTGAAGCTTTCTTT. The V call is TRBV10-3, the J call TRBJ1-1, with 10 nucleotides matching TRBD1. The CDR3 has 16 amino acids. Per the germline V gene, CDR1 is ENHRY and CDR2 is SYGVKD. J gave up 7 bases and V 1 base, and 9 bases lay outside the gene matches.

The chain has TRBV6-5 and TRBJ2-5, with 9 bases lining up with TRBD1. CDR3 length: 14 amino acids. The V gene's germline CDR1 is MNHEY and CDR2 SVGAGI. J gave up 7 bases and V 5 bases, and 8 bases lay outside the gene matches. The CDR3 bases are TGTGCCAGCAGTCGCCCCCGGGGACAGGGGACCCAGTACTTC. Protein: CASSRPRGQGTQYF.

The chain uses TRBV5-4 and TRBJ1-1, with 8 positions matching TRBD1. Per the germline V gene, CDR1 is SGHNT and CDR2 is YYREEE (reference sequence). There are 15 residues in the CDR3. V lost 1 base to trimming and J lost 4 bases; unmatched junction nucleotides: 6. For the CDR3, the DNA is TGTGCCAGCAGCTTGCGTCAGGGGGCAAGCACTGAAGCTTTCTTT. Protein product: CASSLRQGASTEAFF.

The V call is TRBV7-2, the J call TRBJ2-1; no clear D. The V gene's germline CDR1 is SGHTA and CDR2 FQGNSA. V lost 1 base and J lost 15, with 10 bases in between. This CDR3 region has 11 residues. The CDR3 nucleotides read TGTGCCAGCAGCTTAGATCGGTATCTGTTCTTC. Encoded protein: CASSLDRYLFF.

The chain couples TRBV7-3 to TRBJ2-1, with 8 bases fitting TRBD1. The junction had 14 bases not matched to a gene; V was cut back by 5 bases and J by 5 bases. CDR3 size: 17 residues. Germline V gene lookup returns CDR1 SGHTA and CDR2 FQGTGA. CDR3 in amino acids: CASSTHRTGRGDNEQFF. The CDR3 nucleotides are TGTGCCAGCAGCACCCACCGGACAGGGAGAGGGGACAATGAGCAGTTCTTC.

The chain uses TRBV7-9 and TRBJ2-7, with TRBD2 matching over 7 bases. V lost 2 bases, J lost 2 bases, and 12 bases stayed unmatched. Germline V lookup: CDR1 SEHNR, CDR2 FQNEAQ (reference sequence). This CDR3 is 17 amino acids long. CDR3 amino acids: CASSLHVGAAGTYEQYF. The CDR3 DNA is TGTGCCAGCAGCTTACACGTAGGGGCAGCGGGAACCTACGAGCAGTACTTC.

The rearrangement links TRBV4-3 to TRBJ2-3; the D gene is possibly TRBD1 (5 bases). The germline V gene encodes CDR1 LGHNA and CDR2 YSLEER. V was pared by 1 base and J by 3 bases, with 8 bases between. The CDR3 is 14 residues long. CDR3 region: CASSQAQGTDTQYF. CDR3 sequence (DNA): TGCGCCAGCAGCCAAGCTCAGGGAACAGATACGCAGTATTTT.

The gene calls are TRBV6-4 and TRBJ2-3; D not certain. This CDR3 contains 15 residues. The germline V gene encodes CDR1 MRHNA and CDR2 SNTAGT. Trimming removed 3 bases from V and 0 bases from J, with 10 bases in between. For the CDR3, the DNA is TGTGCCAGCAGTGATACCCCGGGTAGCACAGATACGCAGTATTTT. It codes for CASSDTPGSTDTQYF.

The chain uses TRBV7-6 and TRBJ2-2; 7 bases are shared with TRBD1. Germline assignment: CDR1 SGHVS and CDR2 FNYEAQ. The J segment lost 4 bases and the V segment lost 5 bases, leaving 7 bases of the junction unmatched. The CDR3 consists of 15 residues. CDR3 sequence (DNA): TGTGCCAGCAGCGCTGACAGGGTTTCCACCGGGGAGCTGTTTTTT. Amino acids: CASSADRVSTGELFF.

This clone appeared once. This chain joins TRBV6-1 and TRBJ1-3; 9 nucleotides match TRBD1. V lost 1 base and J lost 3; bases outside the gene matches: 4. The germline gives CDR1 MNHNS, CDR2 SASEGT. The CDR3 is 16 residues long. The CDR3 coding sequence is TGTGCCAGCAGTGAAGTGGACAGGGGACTTGGAAACACCATATATTTT. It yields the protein CASSEVDRGLGNTIYF.

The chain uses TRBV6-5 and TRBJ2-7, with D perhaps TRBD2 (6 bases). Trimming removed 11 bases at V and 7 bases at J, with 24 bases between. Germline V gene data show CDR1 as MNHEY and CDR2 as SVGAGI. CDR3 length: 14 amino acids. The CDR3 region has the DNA TGTGCCGGAGGCCGGGGCGGGGAACTACGGGAGCAGTACTTC. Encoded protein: CAGGRGGELREQYF.

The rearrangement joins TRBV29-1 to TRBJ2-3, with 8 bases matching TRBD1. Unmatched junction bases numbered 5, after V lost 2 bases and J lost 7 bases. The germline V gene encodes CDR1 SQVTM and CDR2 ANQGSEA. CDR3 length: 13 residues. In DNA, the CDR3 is TGCAGCGTTGAACCCCGGACAGGGAATACGCAGTATTTT. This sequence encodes CSVEPRTGNTQYF.

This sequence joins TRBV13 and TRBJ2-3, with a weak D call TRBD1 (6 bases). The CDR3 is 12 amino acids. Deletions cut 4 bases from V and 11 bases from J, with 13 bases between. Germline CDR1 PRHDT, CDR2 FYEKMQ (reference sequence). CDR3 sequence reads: CASSYGQRGQYF. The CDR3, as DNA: TGTGCCAGCAGCTACGGACAGAGGGGGCAGTATTTT.

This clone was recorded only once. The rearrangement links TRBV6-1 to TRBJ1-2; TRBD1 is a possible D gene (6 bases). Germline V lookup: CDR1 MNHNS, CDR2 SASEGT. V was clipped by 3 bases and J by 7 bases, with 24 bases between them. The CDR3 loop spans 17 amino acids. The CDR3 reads CASSDLWTPSKGGGYTF. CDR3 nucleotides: TGTGCCAGCAGTGACCTATGGACACCGTCGAAAGGGGGTGGCTACACCTTC.

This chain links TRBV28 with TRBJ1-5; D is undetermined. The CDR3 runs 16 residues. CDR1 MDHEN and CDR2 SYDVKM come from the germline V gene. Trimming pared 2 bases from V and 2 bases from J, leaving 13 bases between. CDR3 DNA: TGTGCCAGCAGTTTAGTGAGCACGGGTGGCAATCAGCCCCAGCATTTT. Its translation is CASSLVSTGGNQPQHF.

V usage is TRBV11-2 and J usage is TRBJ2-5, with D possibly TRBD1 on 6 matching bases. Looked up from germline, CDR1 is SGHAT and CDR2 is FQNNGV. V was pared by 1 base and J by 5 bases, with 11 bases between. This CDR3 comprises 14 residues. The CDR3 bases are TGTGCCAGCAGCTTAGGAGGGGGAAGGGAGACCCAGTACTTC. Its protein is CASSLGGGRETQYF. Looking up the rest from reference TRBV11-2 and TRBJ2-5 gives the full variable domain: EAGVAQSPRYKIIEKRQSVAFWCNPISGHATLYWYQQILGQGPKLLIQFQNNGVVDDSQLPKDRFSAERLKGVDSTLKIQPAKLEDSAVYLCASSLGGGRETQYFGPGTRLLVL.

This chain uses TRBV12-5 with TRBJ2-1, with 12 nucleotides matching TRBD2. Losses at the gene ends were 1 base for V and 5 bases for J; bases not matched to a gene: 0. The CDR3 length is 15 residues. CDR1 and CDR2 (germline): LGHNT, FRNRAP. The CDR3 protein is CASGLGLAGDNEQFF. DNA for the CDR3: TGTGCTAGTGGTTTGGGACTAGCGGGGGACAATGAGCAGTTCTTC.

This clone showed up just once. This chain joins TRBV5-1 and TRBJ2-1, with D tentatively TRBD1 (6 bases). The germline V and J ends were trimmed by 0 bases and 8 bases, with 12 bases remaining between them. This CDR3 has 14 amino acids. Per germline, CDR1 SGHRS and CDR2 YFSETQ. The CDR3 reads CASSLVAGVDEQFF. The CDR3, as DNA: TGCGCCAGCAGCTTGGTAGCAGGGGTTGATGAGCAGTTCTTC.

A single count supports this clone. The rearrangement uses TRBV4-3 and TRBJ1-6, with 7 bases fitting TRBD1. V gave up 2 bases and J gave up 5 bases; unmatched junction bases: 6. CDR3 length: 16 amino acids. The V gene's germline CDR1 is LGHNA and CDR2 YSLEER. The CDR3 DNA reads TGCGCCAGCAGCCAAAATTGGGACAGAAATAATTCACCCCTCCACTTT. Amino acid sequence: CASSQNWDRNNSPLHF.

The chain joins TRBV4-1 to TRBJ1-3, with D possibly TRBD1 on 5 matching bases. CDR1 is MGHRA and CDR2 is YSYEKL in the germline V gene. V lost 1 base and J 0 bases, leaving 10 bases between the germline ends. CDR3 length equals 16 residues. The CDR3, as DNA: TGCGCCAGCAGCCAAGTGACAGCGATCTCTGGAAACACCATATATTTT. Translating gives CASSQVTAISGNTIYF.

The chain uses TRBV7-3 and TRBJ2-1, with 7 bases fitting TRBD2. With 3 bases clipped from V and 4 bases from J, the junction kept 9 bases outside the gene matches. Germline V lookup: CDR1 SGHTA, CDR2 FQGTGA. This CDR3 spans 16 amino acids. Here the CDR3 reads CASSLGSSGEYNEQFF. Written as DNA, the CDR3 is TGTGCCAGCAGCTTGGGATCTAGCGGCGAATACAATGAGCAGTTCTTC.

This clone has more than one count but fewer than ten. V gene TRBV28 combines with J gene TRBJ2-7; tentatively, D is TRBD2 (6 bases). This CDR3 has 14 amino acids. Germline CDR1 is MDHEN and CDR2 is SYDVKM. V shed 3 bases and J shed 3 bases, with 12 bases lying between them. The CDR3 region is CASSFRRGLYEQYF. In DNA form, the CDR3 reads TGTGCCAGCAGTTTTCGGCGGGGTCTCTACGAGCAGTACTTC.

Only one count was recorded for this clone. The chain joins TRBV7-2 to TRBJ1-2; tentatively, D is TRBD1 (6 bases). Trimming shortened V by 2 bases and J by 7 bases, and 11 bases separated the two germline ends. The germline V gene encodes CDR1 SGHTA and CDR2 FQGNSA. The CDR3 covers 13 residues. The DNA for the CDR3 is TGTGCCAGCAGCTTACGGGACATAGGTGGCTACACCTTC. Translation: CASSLRDIGGYTF. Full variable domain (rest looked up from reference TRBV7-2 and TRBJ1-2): GAGVSQSPSNKVTEKGKDVELRCDPISGHTALYWYRQSLGQGLEFLIYFQGNSAPDKSGLPSDRFSAERTGGSVSTLTIQRTQQEDSAVYLCASSLRDIGGYTFGSGTRLTVV.

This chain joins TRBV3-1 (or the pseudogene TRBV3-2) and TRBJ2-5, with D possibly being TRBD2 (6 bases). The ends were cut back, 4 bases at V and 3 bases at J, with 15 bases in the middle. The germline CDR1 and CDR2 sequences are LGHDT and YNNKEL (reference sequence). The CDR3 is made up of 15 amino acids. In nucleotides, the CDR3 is TGTGCCAGCAGCCCCGGTTTGTGGGGGGAAGAGACCCAGTACTTC. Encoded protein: CASSPGLWGEETQYF.

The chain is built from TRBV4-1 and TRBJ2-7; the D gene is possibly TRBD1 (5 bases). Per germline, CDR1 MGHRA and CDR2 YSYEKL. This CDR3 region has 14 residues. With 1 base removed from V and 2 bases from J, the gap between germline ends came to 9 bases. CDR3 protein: CASSQGTITYEQYF. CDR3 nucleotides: TGCGCCAGCAGCCAAGGGACAATAACCTACGAGCAGTACTTC.